A selection of T cell receptor beta chains follows, all from one sample in a study of T cell changes during pregnancy in multiple sclerosis. Only in-frame clones appear in the TCRdb table, and some are missing; sequencing was by immunoSEQ multiplex PCR. The repertoire holds 60,000 to 65,000 clones, 92% seen once, with about 2.3% in the top ten. This material consisted of peripheral blood, taken in the first trimester of pregnancy. These receptors all stem from a female donor with multiple sclerosis, enrolled in a pregnancy study. Each CDR3 is given with its conserved first and last residue. Each record gives: V gene, D gene, clone size, J gene, CDR3 protein, CDR3 DNA. The D gene is left open where the match is weak. Rows give clone size only sometimes, using once, few, many, or a class for an expanded clone.

v_call: TRBV9; d_call: TRBD1; clone_size: -; j_call: TRBJ2-7; cdr3_aa: CASSEGGGQGYEQYF; cdr3_nt: TGTGCCAGCAGCGAAGGAGGGGGACAGGGCTACGAGCAGTACTTC
v_call: TRBV29-1; d_call: -; clone_size: -; j_call: TRBJ2-1; cdr3_aa: CSVDRGAVNEQFF; cdr3_nt: TGCAGCGTTGACAGGGGAGCGGTGAATGAGCAGTTCTTC
v_call: TRBV5-4; d_call: -; clone_size: few; j_call: TRBJ1-1; cdr3_aa: CASSFGLGDTEAFF; cdr3_nt: TGTGCCAGCAGCTTTGGCCTCGGGGACACTGAAGCTTTCTTT
v_call: TRBV14; d_call: -; clone_size: -; j_call: TRBJ2-7; cdr3_aa: CASRGLNYEQYF; cdr3_nt: TGTGCCAGCAGGGGCCTAAACTACGAGCAGTACTTC
v_call: TRBV27; d_call: -; clone_size: -; j_call: TRBJ1-3; cdr3_aa: CASRTTYSGNTIYF; cdr3_nt: TGTGCCAGCAGGACTACTTACTCTGGAAACACCATATATTTT
v_call: TRBV19; d_call: -; clone_size: -; j_call: TRBJ2-1; cdr3_aa: CASRLSVLGWETGNEQFF; cdr3_nt: TGTGCCAGTAGACTATCTGTTCTTGGGTGGGAGACAGGCAATGAGCAGTTCTTC
v_call: TRBV6-5; d_call: TRBD1; clone_size: -; j_call: TRBJ2-5; cdr3_aa: CASRMGTALETQYF; cdr3_nt: TGTGCCAGCAGGATGGGGACAGCTCTAGAGACCCAGTACTTC
v_call: TRBV5-6; d_call: TRBD1; clone_size: -; j_call: TRBJ1-1; cdr3_aa: CASSLRTGGLMNTEAFF; cdr3_nt: TGTGCCAGCAGCTTGAGGACAGGGGGCCTTATGAACACTGAAGCTTTCTTT
v_call: TRBV5-1; d_call: TRBD2; clone_size: -; j_call: TRBJ2-3; cdr3_aa: CASRSAGGYTDTQYF; cdr3_nt: TGCGCCAGCAGGTCCGCGGGAGGGTACACAGATACGCAGTATTTT
v_call: TRBV4-1; d_call: -; clone_size: -; j_call: TRBJ2-1; cdr3_aa: CASSQAHMGFTNYNEQFF; cdr3_nt: TGCGCCAGCAGCCAAGCCCACATGGGCTTTACGAACTACAATGAGCAGTTCTTC
v_call: TRBV7-2; d_call: -; clone_size: -; j_call: TRBJ2-7; cdr3_aa: CASSRDSSTSSYEQYF; cdr3_nt: TGTGCCAGCAGCCGGGACTCCTCGACCAGCTCCTACGAGCAGTACTTC
v_call: TRBV2; d_call: -; clone_size: once; j_call: TRBJ2-1; cdr3_aa: CASRPTINRDTYNEQFF; cdr3_nt: TGTGCCAGCAGGCCTACTATCAACCGGGACACTTACAATGAGCAGTTCTTC
v_call: TRBV4-1; d_call: TRBD2; clone_size: -; j_call: TRBJ2-7; cdr3_aa: CASSQETSDYEQYF; cdr3_nt: TGCGCCAGCAGCCAAGAAACTAGCGACTACGAGCAGTACTTC
v_call: TRBV9; d_call: TRBD2; clone_size: once; j_call: TRBJ2-2; cdr3_aa: CASSVGLAGEYKTGELFF; cdr3_nt: TGTGCCAGCAGCGTAGGACTAGCCGGAGAGTATAAAACCGGGGAGCTGTTTTTT
v_call: TRBV7-6; d_call: TRBD2; clone_size: -; j_call: TRBJ2-1; cdr3_aa: CASSPGPSGSYNEQFF; cdr3_nt: TGTGCCAGCAGCCCAGGTCCTAGCGGGAGTTACAATGAGCAGTTCTTC
v_call: TRBV19; d_call: TRBD1; clone_size: -; j_call: TRBJ1-5; cdr3_aa: CASSMGTAQPQHF; cdr3_nt: TGTGCCAGTAGTATGGGGACAGCTCAGCCCCAGCATTTT
v_call: TRBV7-9; d_call: -; clone_size: -; j_call: TRBJ2-3; cdr3_aa: CASSLASGRSTDTQYF; cdr3_nt: TGTGCCAGCAGCTTAGCTAGCGGTCGAAGCACAGATACGCAGTATTTT
v_call: TRBV7-2; d_call: -; clone_size: -; j_call: TRBJ2-7; cdr3_aa: CASSLDPARGGEQYF; cdr3_nt: TGTGCCAGCAGCTTAGACCCGGCCCGAGGGGGAGAGCAGTACTTC
v_call: TRBV28; d_call: -; clone_size: -; j_call: TRBJ2-3; cdr3_aa: CASSLLVGSTDTQYF; cdr3_nt: TGTGCCAGCAGTTTATTGGTCGGGAGCACAGATACGCAGTATTTT
v_call: TRBV29-1; d_call: TRBD1; clone_size: -; j_call: TRBJ2-5; cdr3_aa: CSVRQGLETQYF; cdr3_nt: TGCAGCGTTCGACAGGGATTAGAGACCCAGTACTTC
v_call: TRBV4-3; d_call: TRBD2; clone_size: -; j_call: TRBJ2-1; cdr3_aa: CASSQDRSGSSNEQFF; cdr3_nt: TGCGCCAGCAGCCAAGACAGAAGCGGGAGCAGTAATGAGCAGTTCTTC
v_call: TRBV27; d_call: -; clone_size: once; j_call: TRBJ2-7; cdr3_aa: CASSFQGRYEQYF; cdr3_nt: TGTGCCAGCAGTTTTCAGGGCCGGTACGAGCAGTACTTC
v_call: TRBV27; d_call: -; clone_size: once; j_call: TRBJ2-7; cdr3_aa: CASSFGASYEQYF; cdr3_nt: TGTGCCAGCAGTTTTGGGGCCAGCTACGAGCAGTACTTC
v_call: TRBV5-4; d_call: -; clone_size: -; j_call: TRBJ2-7; cdr3_aa: CASSLPQGIGYEQYF; cdr3_nt: TGTGCCAGCAGCTTGCCGCAGGGGATTGGGTACGAGCAGTACTTC
v_call: TRBV2; d_call: TRBD1; clone_size: -; j_call: TRBJ1-4; cdr3_aa: CASRTGGRLFF; cdr3_nt: TGTGCCAGCAGGACAGGGGGGAGACTGTTTTTT
v_call: TRBV14; d_call: TRBD1; clone_size: -; j_call: TRBJ2-1; cdr3_aa: CASSQDFETGAGNEQFF; cdr3_nt: TGTGCCAGCAGCCAAGATTTCGAGACAGGGGCTGGAAATGAGCAGTTCTTC
v_call: TRBV7-3; d_call: -; clone_size: -; j_call: TRBJ2-1; cdr3_aa: CASSSTGLLNEQFF; cdr3_nt: TGTGCCAGCAGCTCCACCGGACTCCTAAATGAGCAGTTCTTC
v_call: TRBV19; d_call: TRBD1; clone_size: -; j_call: TRBJ2-7; cdr3_aa: CASAMTGATYEQYF; cdr3_nt: TGTGCCAGTGCAATGACAGGGGCGACCTACGAGCAGTACTTC
v_call: TRBV12-5; d_call: TRBD1; clone_size: -; j_call: TRBJ1-5; cdr3_aa: CASGQGALGQPQHF; cdr3_nt: TGTGCTAGTGGCCAGGGGGCGCTCGGTCAGCCCCAGCATTTT
v_call: TRBV5-1; d_call: TRBD1; clone_size: -; j_call: TRBJ2-5; cdr3_aa: CASSLAGGWEETQYF; cdr3_nt: TGCGCCAGCAGCTTGGCAGGGGGCTGGGAAGAGACCCAGTACTTC
v_call: TRBV6-5; d_call: -; clone_size: -; j_call: TRBJ2-5; cdr3_aa: CASSYGRAVETQYF; cdr3_nt: TGTGCCAGCAGTTACGGCCGTGCAGTGGAGACCCAGTACTTC
v_call: TRBV2; d_call: TRBD2; clone_size: -; j_call: TRBJ2-7; cdr3_aa: CASRPGEGLYEQYF; cdr3_nt: TGTGCCAGCAGGCCGGGGGAGGGCCTTTACGAGCAGTACTTC
v_call: TRBV2; d_call: -; clone_size: -; j_call: TRBJ2-5; cdr3_aa: CASSEANLPGQETQYF; cdr3_nt: TGTGCCAGCAGTGAAGCTAATCTCCCAGGGCAAGAGACCCAGTACTTC
v_call: TRBV27; d_call: TRBD1; clone_size: -; j_call: TRBJ1-2; cdr3_aa: CASSPRTGVLYGYTF; cdr3_nt: TGTGCCAGCAGTCCCCGGACAGGGGTACTCTATGGCTACACCTTC
v_call: TRBV13; d_call: -; clone_size: -; j_call: TRBJ2-7; cdr3_aa: CASSPRRESYEQYF; cdr3_nt: TGTGCCAGCAGCCCGAGACGGGAATCCTACGAGCAGTACTTC
v_call: TRBV11-3; d_call: TRBD1; clone_size: -; j_call: TRBJ1-4; cdr3_aa: CASSLKDRFNEKLFF; cdr3_nt: TGTGCCAGCAGTTTAAAGGACAGGTTTAATGAAAAACTGTTTTTT
v_call: TRBV5-4; d_call: TRBD1; clone_size: -; j_call: TRBJ1-2; cdr3_aa: CASSLTGQGAVGYTF; cdr3_nt: TGTGCCAGCAGCCTTACGGGACAGGGGGCGGTTGGCTACACCTTC
v_call: TRBV4-1; d_call: TRBD1; clone_size: -; j_call: TRBJ1-4; cdr3_aa: CASSQEGDRSEKLFF; cdr3_nt: TGCGCCAGCAGCCAAGAAGGGGACAGGTCTGAAAAACTGTTTTTT
v_call: TRBV19; d_call: -; clone_size: -; j_call: TRBJ1-5; cdr3_aa: CASSINGLNQPQHF; cdr3_nt: TGTGCCAGTAGTATCAACGGACTTAATCAGCCCCAGCATTTT
v_call: TRBV6-5; d_call: -; clone_size: -; j_call: TRBJ2-4; cdr3_aa: CASSQGFLAKNIQYF; cdr3_nt: TGTGCCAGCAGCCAGGGCTTCTTAGCCAAAAACATTCAGTACTTC
v_call: TRBV4-3; d_call: TRBD2; clone_size: -; j_call: TRBJ2-1; cdr3_aa: CASSRGGTSGSGEQFF; cdr3_nt: TGCGCCAGCAGCCGGGGGGGGACTAGCGGGAGCGGGGAGCAGTTCTTC
v_call: TRBV19; d_call: TRBD1; clone_size: -; j_call: TRBJ1-4; cdr3_aa: CASSKTGGRTNEKLFF; cdr3_nt: TGTGCCAGTAGTAAGACAGGGGGGAGAACTAATGAAAAACTGTTTTTT
v_call: TRBV7-3; d_call: -; clone_size: -; j_call: TRBJ2-1; cdr3_aa: CASSHQAGEQFF; cdr3_nt: TGTGCCAGCAGCCATCAGGCGGGTGAGCAGTTCTTC
v_call: TRBV29-1; d_call: TRBD1; clone_size: -; j_call: TRBJ2-5; cdr3_aa: CSVEGPDRGSVETQYF; cdr3_nt: TGCAGCGTTGAAGGCCCGGACAGGGGTTCGGTGGAGACCCAGTACTTC
v_call: TRBV28; d_call: -; clone_size: -; j_call: TRBJ2-2; cdr3_aa: CASRIPLDTGELFF; cdr3_nt: TGTGCCAGCAGGATCCCACTAGACACCGGGGAGCTGTTTTTT
v_call: TRBV18; d_call: TRBD1; clone_size: -; j_call: TRBJ2-5; cdr3_aa: CASSRDRETQYF; cdr3_nt: TGTGCCAGCTCACGGGACAGGGAGACCCAGTACTTC
v_call: TRBV27; d_call: TRBD1; clone_size: once; j_call: TRBJ1-2; cdr3_aa: CASSGGQGGYGYTF; cdr3_nt: TGTGCCAGCAGTGGGGGACAGGGGGGCTATGGCTACACCTTC
v_call: TRBV6-1; d_call: -; clone_size: -; j_call: TRBJ2-5; cdr3_aa: CASRQTDIQETQYF; cdr3_nt: TGTGCCAGCAGACAGACGGACATCCAAGAGACCCAGTACTTC
v_call: TRBV2; d_call: -; clone_size: -; j_call: TRBJ1-1; cdr3_aa: CASIAVNTEAFF; cdr3_nt: TGTGCCAGCATTGCAGTGAACACTGAAGCTTTCTTT
v_call: TRBV4-3; d_call: -; clone_size: -; j_call: TRBJ1-2; cdr3_aa: CASSQDGEGPLGNYGYTF; cdr3_nt: TGCGCCAGCAGCCAAGATGGGGAGGGACCCCTCGGGAACTATGGCTACACCTTC
v_call: TRBV18; d_call: -; clone_size: -; j_call: TRBJ2-1; cdr3_aa: CASSTKTGYNEQFF; cdr3_nt: TGTGCCAGCTCAACAAAGACAGGCTACAATGAGCAGTTCTTC
v_call: TRBV28; d_call: TRBD1; clone_size: -; j_call: TRBJ2-1; cdr3_aa: CASSSSGTGGYNEQFF; cdr3_nt: TGTGCCAGCAGTTCCTCCGGGACAGGCGGATACAATGAGCAGTTCTTC
v_call: TRBV19; d_call: -; clone_size: once; j_call: TRBJ1-1; cdr3_aa: CAAGERNTEAFF; cdr3_nt: TGTGCGGCCGGGGAGAGGAACACTGAAGCTTTCTTT